This T cell receptor (beta chain) was sequenced for a study of T cell responses to AZD1222 COVID-19 vaccine. On this clone: Its antigen is unidentified.

This CDR3 contains 16 residues. Germline lookup yields CDR1 SGHTS and CDR2 YDEGEE. The V gene lost 4 bases and the J gene lost 4 bases, with 20 bases spanning the gap. Whole-study findings and limits: Repertoire sampling occurred only after the peak T cell response. The sample set comprised mostly white British donors with more females, and clonal diversity was possibly underestimated.

Libraries were prepared by immunoSEQ multiplex PCR; TCRdb keeps only in-frame clonotypes and omits some of them. Here the sample spans just under 150,000 clones, approximately 89% being singletons. The gene calls are TRBV5-8 and TRBJ1-1; D may be TRBD1 (5 bases). This specimen consisted of peripheral blood, obtained 28 days after the second AZD1222 dose. The TCR was taken from an adult who received the AZD1222 COVID-19 vaccine. Written as DNA, the CDR3 is TGTGCCAGCAGCCGCAGGAAAACAGGAGCGGCCACTGAAGCTTTCTTT. The encoded protein is CASSRRKTGAATEAFF.